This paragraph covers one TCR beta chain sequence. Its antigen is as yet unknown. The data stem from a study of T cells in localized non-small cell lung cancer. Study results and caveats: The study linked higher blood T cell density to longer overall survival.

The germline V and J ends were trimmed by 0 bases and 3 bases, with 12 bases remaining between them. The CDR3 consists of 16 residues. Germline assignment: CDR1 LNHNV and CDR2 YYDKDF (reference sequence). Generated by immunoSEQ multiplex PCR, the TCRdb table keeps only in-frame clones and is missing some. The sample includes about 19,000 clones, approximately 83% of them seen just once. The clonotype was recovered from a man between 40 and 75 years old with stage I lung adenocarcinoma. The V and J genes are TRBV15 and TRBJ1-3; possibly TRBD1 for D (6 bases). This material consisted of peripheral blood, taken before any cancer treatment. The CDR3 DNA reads TGTGCCACCAGCAGAGATCGCGACAGGAATGGAAACACCATATATTTT. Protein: CATSRDRDRNGNTIYF.